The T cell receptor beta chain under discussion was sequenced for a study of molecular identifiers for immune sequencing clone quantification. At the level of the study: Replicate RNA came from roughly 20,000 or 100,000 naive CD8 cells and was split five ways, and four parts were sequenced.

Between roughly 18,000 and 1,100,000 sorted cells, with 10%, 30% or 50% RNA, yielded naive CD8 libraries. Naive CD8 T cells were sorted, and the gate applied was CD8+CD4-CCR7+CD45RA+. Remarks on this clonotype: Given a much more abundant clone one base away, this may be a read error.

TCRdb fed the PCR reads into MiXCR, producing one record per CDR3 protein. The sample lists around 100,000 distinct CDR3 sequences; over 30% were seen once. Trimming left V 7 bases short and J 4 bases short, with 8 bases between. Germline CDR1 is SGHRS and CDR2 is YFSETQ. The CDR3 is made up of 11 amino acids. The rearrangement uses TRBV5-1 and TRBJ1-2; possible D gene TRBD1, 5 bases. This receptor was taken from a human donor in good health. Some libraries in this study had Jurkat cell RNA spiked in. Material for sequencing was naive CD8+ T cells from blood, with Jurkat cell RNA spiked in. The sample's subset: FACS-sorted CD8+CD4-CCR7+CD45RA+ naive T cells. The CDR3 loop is CASCQGYGYTF. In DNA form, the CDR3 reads TGCGCCAGCTGCCAGGGCTATGGCTACACCTTC.